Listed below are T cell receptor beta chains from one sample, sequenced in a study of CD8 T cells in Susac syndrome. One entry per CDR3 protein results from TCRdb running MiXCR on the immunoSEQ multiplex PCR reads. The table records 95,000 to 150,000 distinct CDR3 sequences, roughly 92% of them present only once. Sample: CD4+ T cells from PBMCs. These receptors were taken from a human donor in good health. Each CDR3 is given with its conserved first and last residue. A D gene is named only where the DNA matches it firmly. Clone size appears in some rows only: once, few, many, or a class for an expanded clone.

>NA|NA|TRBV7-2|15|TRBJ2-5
TGTGCCAGCAGCTTAGGTTGGGGCCTCCAAGAGACCCAGTACTTC
CASSLGWGLQETQYF
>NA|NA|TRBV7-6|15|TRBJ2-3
TGTGCCAGCAGCTTAGCGCCGGCGAGCACAGATACGCAGTATTTT
CASSLAPASTDTQYF
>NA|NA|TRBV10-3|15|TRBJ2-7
TGTGCCATCAGTGAGTCGGGGTTAGCTCCCTACGAGCAGTACTTC
CAISESGLAPYEQYF
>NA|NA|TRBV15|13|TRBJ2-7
TGTGCCACCAGCAGCTTCGCTACCTACGAGCAGTACTTC
CATSSFATYEQYF
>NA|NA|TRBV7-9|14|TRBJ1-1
TGTGCCAGCAGCTTAGCGGGTCAGGGGCCGTTCGCTTTCTTT
CASSLAGQGPFAFF
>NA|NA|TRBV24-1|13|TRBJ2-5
TGTGCCACGCGGGACTCCCAGAGTGGGACCCAGTACTTC
CATRDSQSGTQYF
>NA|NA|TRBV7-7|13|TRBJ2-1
TGTGCTAGCAGCTTAGGGCTAGAGAATGAGCAGTTCTTC
CASSLGLENEQFF
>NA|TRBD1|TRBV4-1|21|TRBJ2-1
TGCGCCAGCAGCCAAGACCCTCTCGGACTCAGGGGGCTACGCTCCTACAATGAGCAGTTCTTC
CASSQDPLGLRGLRSYNEQFF
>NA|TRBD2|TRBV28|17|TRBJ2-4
TGTGCCAGCAGTTCCCCCCCTAGCGGGAGGGCCGGGAACATTCAGTACTTC
CASSSPPSGRAGNIQYF
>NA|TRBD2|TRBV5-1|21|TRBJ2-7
TGCGCCAGCAGCCGGGGTAGAGGGACGACCTGGACTAGCGACGGAAACAACGAGCAGTACTTC
CASSRGRGTTWTSDGNNEQYF
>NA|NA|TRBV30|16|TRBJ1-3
TGTGCCTGGAGTGTACGCGGGCTCCCCTCTGGAAACACCATATATTTT
CAWSVRGLPSGNTIYF
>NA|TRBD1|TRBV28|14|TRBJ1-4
TGTGCCTCCGGACAGGGAAACTTGGGAGAAAAACTGTTTTTT
CASGQGNLGEKLFF
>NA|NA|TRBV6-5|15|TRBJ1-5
TGTGCCAGCAGTTACTCGATGGAGCTGAATCAGCCCCAGCATTTT
CASSYSMELNQPQHF
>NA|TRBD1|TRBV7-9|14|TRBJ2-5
TGTGCCAGCAGCTCGGACAGGGGGCGAGAGACCCAGTACTTC
CASSSDRGRETQYF
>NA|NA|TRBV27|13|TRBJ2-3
TGTGCCAGCAGTGACCAGGACAGTCATACGCAGTATTTT
CASSDQDSHTQYF
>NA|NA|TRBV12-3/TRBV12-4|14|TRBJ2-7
TGTGCCAGCAGTTTAGGGGACGGCACCTACGAGCAGTACTTC
CASSLGDGTYEQYF
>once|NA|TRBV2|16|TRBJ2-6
TGTGCCAGCAGGGAGCATCTAAGCTCTGGGGCCAACGTCCTGACTTTC
CASREHLSSGANVLTF
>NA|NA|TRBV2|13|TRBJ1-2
TGTGCCAGCAGTGAAGCGGCGGGCTATGGCTACACCTTC
CASSEAAGYGYTF
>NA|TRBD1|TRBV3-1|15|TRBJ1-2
TGTGCCAGCAGCCCCTCAGACAGGGGAAGCTATGGCTACACCTTC
CASSPSDRGSYGYTF
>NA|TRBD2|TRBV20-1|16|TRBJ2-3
TGCAGTGCTAGAAGCGCGACTAGCGGACGCACAGGTACGCAGTATTTT
CSARSATSGRTGTQYF
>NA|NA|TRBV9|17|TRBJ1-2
TGTGCCAGCAGCGTTTTGGAGGGACCCAACCAAAACTATGGCTACACCTTC
CASSVLEGPNQNYGYTF
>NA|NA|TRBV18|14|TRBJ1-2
TGTGCCAGCTCACCGGTCAGGTTGGGTGATGGCTACACCTTC
CASSPVRLGDGYTF
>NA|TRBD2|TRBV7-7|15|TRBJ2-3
TGTGCTAGCAGCAGAAATAGCGGGCTAACAGATACGCAGTATTTT
CASSRNSGLTDTQYF
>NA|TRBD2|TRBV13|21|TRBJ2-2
TGTGCCAGCAGCCCGAAAATTCTTAAGACTAGCGGGACTAAGAACACCGGGGAGCTGTTTTTT
CASSPKILKTSGTKNTGELFF
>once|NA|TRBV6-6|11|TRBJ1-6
TGTGCCAGCAGCGAACGGAGACCCCTCCACTTT
CASSERRPLHF
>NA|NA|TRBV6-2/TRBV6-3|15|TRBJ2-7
TGTGCCAGCAGTTATCTCTTGGAGACTAGAGCTGAGCAGTACTTC
CASSYLLETRAEQYF
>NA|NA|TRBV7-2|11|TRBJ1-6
TGTGCCAGCAGTCCCGGGGAGATCCTCCACTTT
CASSPGEILHF
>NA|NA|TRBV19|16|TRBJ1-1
TGTGCCAGTAGTATGGGTCCATGGGGGCAGTCAACTGAAGCTTTCTTT
CASSMGPWGQSTEAFF
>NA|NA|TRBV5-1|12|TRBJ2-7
TGCGCCAGCAAGGCGGGGACCTACGAGCAGTACTTC
CASKAGTYEQYF
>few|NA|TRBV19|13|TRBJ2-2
TGTGCCAGTAGTATAGGGAACACCGGGGAGCTGTTTTTT
CASSIGNTGELFF
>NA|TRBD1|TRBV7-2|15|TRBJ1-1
TGTGCCAGCAGCTTAGAATGGACAGGGAGCACTGAAGCTTTCTTT
CASSLEWTGSTEAFF
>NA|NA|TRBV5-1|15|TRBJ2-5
TGCGCCAGCAGCTTAGGGGTGCGGGACCAAGAGACCCAGTACTTC
CASSLGVRDQETQYF
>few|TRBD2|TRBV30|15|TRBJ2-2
TGTGCCTGGAGTGGTCTAGCGGGAGCCACCGGGGAGCTGTTTTTT
CAWSGLAGATGELFF
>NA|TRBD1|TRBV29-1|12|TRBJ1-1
TGCAGCGTCTGGGGACAGGGGACTGAAGCTTTCTTT
CSVWGQGTEAFF
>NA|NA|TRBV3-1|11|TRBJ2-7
TGTGCCAGCAGCGGAGTCCACGAGCAGTACTTC
CASSGVHEQYF
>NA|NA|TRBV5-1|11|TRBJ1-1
TGCGCCAGCAGCGTACAGGTAGAAGCTTTCTTT
CASSVQVEAFF
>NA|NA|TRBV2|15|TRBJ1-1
TGTGCCAGCAGTGAATTGGGGCAGGGGAACACTGAAGCTTTCTTT
CASSELGQGNTEAFF
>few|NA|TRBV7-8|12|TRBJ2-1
TGTGCCAGCAGCCTACAGTGGGCTGAGCAGTTCTTC
CASSLQWAEQFF
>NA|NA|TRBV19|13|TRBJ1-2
TGTGCCAGTAGTATCCCAGGGGACTATGGCTACACCTTC
CASSIPGDYGYTF
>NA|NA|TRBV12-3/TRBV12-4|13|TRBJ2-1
TGTGCCAGCAGTCCGATGGGGGGATCCCTTCAGTTCTTC
CASSPMGGSLQFF
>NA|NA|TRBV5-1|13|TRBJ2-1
TGCGCCAGCAGCCATCTCGTGGAGAATGAGCAGTTCTTC
CASSHLVENEQFF
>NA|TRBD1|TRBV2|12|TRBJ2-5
TGTGCCAGCAGTCAACAGGGGGAGACCCAGTACTTC
CASSQQGETQYF
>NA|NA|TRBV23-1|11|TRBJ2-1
TGCGCCAGCAGTCGAGTTGGTGAGCAGTTCTTC
CASSRVGEQFF
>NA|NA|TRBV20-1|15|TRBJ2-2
TGCAGTGCTCCTAATTGGGGACACAACACCGGGGAGCTGTTTTTT
CSAPNWGHNTGELFF
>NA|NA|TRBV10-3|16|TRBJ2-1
TGTGCCATCAGTGAGTCTTCCCCACAGGGCGTACATGAGCAGTTCTTC
CAISESSPQGVHEQFF
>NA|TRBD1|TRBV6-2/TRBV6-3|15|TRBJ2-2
TGTGCCAGCAGTCCGGACAGGGACGCCACCGGGGAGCTGTTTTTT
CASSPDRDATGELFF
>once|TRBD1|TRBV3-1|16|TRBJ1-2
TGTGCCAGCAGCCAAGCCGACAGGGTAGGGCACTATGGCTACACCTTC
CASSQADRVGHYGYTF
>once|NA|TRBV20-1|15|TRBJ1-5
TGCAGTGCTAGAGAGGCAGGGGAACGGTGGAAGCCCCAGCATTTT
CSAREAGERWKPQHF
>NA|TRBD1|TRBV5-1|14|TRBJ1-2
TGCGCCAGCGGTACAGGGGAGCCTAACTATGGCTACACCTTC
CASGTGEPNYGYTF
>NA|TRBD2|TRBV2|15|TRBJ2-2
TGTGCCAGCAGTGGGACTAGCGGGAACACCGGGGAGCTGTTTTTT
CASSGTSGNTGELFF
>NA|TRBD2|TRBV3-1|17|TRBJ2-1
TGTGCCAGCAGCCAGCCCACTAGCGCCCGCTCCTACAATGAGCAGTTCTTC
CASSQPTSARSYNEQFF
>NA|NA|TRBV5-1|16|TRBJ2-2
TGCGCCAGCAGCTTGGGACGGGAGTTTTCCACCGGGGAGCTGTTTTTT
CASSLGREFSTGELFF
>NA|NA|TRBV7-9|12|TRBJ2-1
TGTGCCAGCAATGGGATGGTGAATGAGCAGTTCTTC
CASNGMVNEQFF
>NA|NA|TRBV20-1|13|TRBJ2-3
TGCAGTGCTAGACTCGGGAGCACAGATACGCAGTATTTT
CSARLGSTDTQYF
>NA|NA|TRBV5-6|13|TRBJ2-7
TGTGCCAGCAGCGCGGGACGGCCCTACGAGCAGTACTTC
CASSAGRPYEQYF